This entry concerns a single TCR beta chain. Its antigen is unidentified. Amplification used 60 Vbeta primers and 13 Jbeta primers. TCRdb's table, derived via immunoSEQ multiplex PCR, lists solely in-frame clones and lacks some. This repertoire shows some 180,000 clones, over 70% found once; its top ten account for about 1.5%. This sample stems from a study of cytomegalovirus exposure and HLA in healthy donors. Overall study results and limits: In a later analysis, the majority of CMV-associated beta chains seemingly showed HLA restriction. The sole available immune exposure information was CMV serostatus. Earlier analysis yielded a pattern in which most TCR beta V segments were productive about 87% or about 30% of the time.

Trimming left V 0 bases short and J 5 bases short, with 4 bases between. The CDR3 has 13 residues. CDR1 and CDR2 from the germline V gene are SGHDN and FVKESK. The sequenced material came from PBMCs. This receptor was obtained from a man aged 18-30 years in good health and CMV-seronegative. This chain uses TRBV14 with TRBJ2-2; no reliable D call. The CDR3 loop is CASSQDQTGELFF. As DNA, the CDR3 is TGTGCCAGCAGCCAAGACCAGACCGGGGAGCTGTTTTTT.